This entry lists 8 T cell receptor beta chains sequenced from one sample in a study of CD8 T cells in ankylosing spondylitis. Their antigen targets remain unknown. TCRdb ran MiXCR on the 5' RACE reads and lists one entry per CDR3 protein. The profile shows about 750,000 distinct CDR3 sequences, under 20% of them singletons. Study results and limitations: Within ankylosing spondylitis blood, a TCR beta motif made up of several highly homologous variants appeared to be characteristic.

The sample comprised blood, either unsorted or a sorted T cell fraction (not recorded which). The receptors were sampled from a male donor with ankylosing spondylitis.

This clonotype occurred a few times. The genes are TRBV6-1 and TRBJ2-2, with D unclear. Germline V gene data show CDR1 as MNHNS and CDR2 as SASEGT. The ends were cut back, 5 bases at V and 0 bases at J, with 10 bases in the middle. This CDR3 is 15 amino acids long. The chain's CDR3 is CASSPTRTNTGELFF. The CDR3 nucleotides are TGTGCCAGCAGTCCAACACGTACGAACACCGGGGAGCTGTTTTTT.

This clonotype was counted ten times or more. The chain recombines TRBV7-2 with TRBJ2-7, with 9 nucleotides matching TRBD2. There are 15 residues in the CDR3. V trimming: 5 bases; J trimming: 0 bases; junction bases outside the gene matches: 5. Germline CDR1 and CDR2: SGHTA and FQGNSA. CDR3 protein: CASSVSGGYSYEQYF. For the CDR3, the DNA is TGTGCCAGCAGCGTTAGCGGGGGCTACTCCTACGAGCAGTACTTC.

This clonotype was found a few times. This chain joins TRBV5-1 and TRBJ2-1, with 14 bases matching TRBD2. CDR1 is SGHRS, CDR2 YFSETQ, per germline. This CDR3 is built from 17 residues. J lost 7 bases, V lost 4 bases, and 10 bases had no gene match. Here the CDR3 DNA reads TGCGCCAGCAGCCCAGCTCTGACTAGCGGGAGGGCAAATGAGCAGTTCTTC. Translating gives CASSPALTSGRANEQFF.

The chain is built from TRBV5-1 and TRBJ2-7, with TRBD1 identical over 8 bases. Losses at the gene ends were 5 bases for V and 6 bases for J; bases not matched to a gene: 13. The CDR3 totals 15 residues. Germline V gene sequence: CDR1 SGHRS, CDR2 YFSETQ. The CDR3 sequence: CASRSDRGTSLEQYF. The CDR3 DNA sequence: TGCGCCAGCAGGTCCGACAGGGGAACATCCCTCGAGCAGTACTTC. Full variable domain (remainder filled in from reference TRBV5-1 and TRBJ2-7): KAGVTQTPRYLIKTRGQQVTLSCSPISGHRSVSWYQQTPGQGLQFLFEYFSETQRNKGNFPGRFSGRQFSNSRSEMNVSTLELGDSALYLCASRSDRGTSLEQYFGPGTRLTVT.

This clonotype showed up just a few times. This chain uses TRBV6-2 or TRBV6-3 with TRBJ2-1; 12 positions agree with TRBD2. This CDR3 spans 18 amino acids. The V and J ends lost 6 bases and 0 bases, in that order; junction bases with no gene match: 9. Per germline, CDR1 MNHEY and CDR2 SVGEGT. The CDR3 region is CASRPRLAGAFSYNEQFF. The CDR3 DNA follows: TGTGCCAGCAGACCTCGACTAGCGGGGGCCTTCTCCTACAATGAGCAGTTCTTC.

V gene TRBV27 combines with J gene TRBJ2-7; no firm D call. Trimming shortened V by 6 bases and J by 4 bases, and 13 bases separated the two germline ends. Germline V lookup: CDR1 MNHEY, CDR2 SMNVEV (reference sequence). This CDR3 is built from 13 residues. CDR3 residues: CASSTKIGYEQYF. CDR3 sequence (DNA): TGTGCCAGCAGCACAAAGATCGGTTACGAGCAGTACTTC.

The V call is TRBV27, the J call TRBJ2-1, with D perhaps matching TRBD1 (5 bases). V was shortened by 10 bases and J by 0 bases, with 13 bases between the two germline ends. The length of the CDR3 is 14 residues. Germline lookup yields CDR1 MNHEY and CDR2 SMNVEV (reference sequence). Here the CDR3 DNA reads TGTGCCACCTCCGACAGCAGCTCCTACAATGAGCAGTTCTTC. This sequence encodes CATSDSSSYNEQFF.

V and J are TRBV18 and TRBJ1-4, with D uncertain. The V end was cut by 3 bases, the J end by 0 bases, with 11 bases between. In germline, CDR1 is KGHSH, CDR2 LQKENI. This CDR3 is 16 amino acids long. The CDR3 DNA reads TGTGCCAGCTCACCCGGACGACGGGCAACTAATGAAAAACTGTTTTTT. It yields the protein CASSPGRRATNEKLFF.